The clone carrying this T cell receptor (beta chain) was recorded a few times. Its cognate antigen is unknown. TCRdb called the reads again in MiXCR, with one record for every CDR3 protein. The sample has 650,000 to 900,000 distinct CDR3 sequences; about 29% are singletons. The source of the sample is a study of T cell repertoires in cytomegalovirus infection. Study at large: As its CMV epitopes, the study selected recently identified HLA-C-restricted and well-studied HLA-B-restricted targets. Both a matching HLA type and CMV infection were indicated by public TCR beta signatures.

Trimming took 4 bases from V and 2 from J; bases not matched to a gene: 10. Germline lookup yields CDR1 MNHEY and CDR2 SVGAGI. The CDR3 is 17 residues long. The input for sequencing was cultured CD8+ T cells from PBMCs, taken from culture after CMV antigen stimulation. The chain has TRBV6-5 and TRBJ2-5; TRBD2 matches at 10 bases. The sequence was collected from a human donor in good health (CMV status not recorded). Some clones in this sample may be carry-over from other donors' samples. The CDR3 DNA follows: TGTGCCAGCAGTTTCACCCCTAGCGGGGGAGCACAAGAGACCCAGTACTTC. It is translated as CASSFTPSGGAQETQYF.